The 18 T cell receptor beta chains in this list originate from one sample, sequenced in a study of beta chain features in type 1 diabetes. Antigens of these TCRs are unknown. Points from the study as a whole: When Type 1 diabetes patients were examined, their TCRB CDR3s proved moderately but significantly shorter in all four CD4+ subsets.

Expressed TCRB transcripts were sequenced because the isolated RNA had all been reverse transcribed beforehand. Some clones are missing from TCRdb's copy, which holds only in-frame ones; the method was immunoSEQ multiplex PCR. Of under 300,000 clones in the sample, approximately 15% were seen once. Sequencing input: naive CD4+ T cells from blood. The receptors were gathered from a young man with type 1 diabetes.

This clone appeared a few times. The chain has TRBV7-9 and TRBJ2-5, with TRBD2 matching over 7 bases. The CDR3 length is 12 residues. CDR1 and CDR2 from the germline V gene are SEHNR and FQNEAQ (reference sequence). V was clipped by 10 bases and J by 5 bases; unmatched bases: 7. The CDR3 sequence: CATGGGEETQYF. The CDR3 DNA reads TGTGCCACCGGGGGAGGGGAGGAGACCCAGTACTTC.

V gene TRBV6-5 combines with J gene TRBJ2-7; D is unresolved. CDR3 length: 14 residues. The germline V and J ends were trimmed by 5 bases and 2 bases, with 13 bases remaining between them. CDR1 MNHEY and CDR2 SVGAGI come from the germline V gene. The CDR3 loop reads CASSLSNGPYEQYF. The CDR3 bases are TGTGCCAGCAGTCTTTCTAATGGGCCCTACGAGCAGTACTTC.

This clone was detected a few times. The chain is built from TRBV19 and TRBJ1-6; no reliable D call. The V end was cut by 2 bases, the J end by 7 bases, with 6 bases between. The CDR3 loop spans 13 amino acids. Germline V lookup: CDR1 LNHDA, CDR2 SQIVND (reference sequence). CDR3 loop: CASSIQANSPLHF. The CDR3 region has the DNA TGTGCCAGTAGTATACAGGCGAATTCACCCCTCCACTTT.

The CDR3 DNA reads as TGCGCCAGCAGCTTAACCGGGACAGGGGCTTACGAGCAGTACTTC. The encoded protein is CASSLTGTGAYEQYF. The chain employs TRBV5-1 and TRBJ2-7, with TRBD1 matching over 10 bases. This CDR3 contains 15 residues. J lost 4 bases, V lost 2 bases, and 6 bases had no gene match. Germline values: CDR1 SGHRS, CDR2 YFSETQ. The variable domain in full, with the rest retrieved from reference TRBV5-1 and TRBJ2-7, is KAGVTQTPRYLIKTRGQQVTLSCSPISGHRSVSWYQQTPGQGLQFLFEYFSETQRNKGNFPGRFSGRQFSNSRSEMNVSTLELGDSALYLCASSLTGTGAYEQYFGPGTRLTVT.

A few counts support this clone. The chain recombines TRBV5-1 with TRBJ2-7; TRBD1 aligns across 7 bases. The V and J ends lost 5 bases and 1 base, in that order; junction bases with no gene match: 12. CDR1 is SGHRS and CDR2 is YFSETQ in the germline V gene. The CDR3 loop spans 16 amino acids. The CDR3 coding sequence is TGCGCCAGCAGGCGCTCCGGGACAGAGATTTCCTACGAGCAGTACTTC. This sequence encodes CASRRSGTEISYEQYF.

Here the CDR3 reads CSVGLEDTQYF. The CDR3 DNA reads as TGCAGCGTGGGACTAGAAGATACGCAGTATTTT. This chain joins TRBV29-1 and TRBJ2-3, with 8 bases fitting TRBD2. The CDR3 runs 11 residues. Germline values: CDR1 SQVTM, CDR2 ANQGSEA. Trimming at V came to 6 bases and at J to 5 bases, leaving 1 base not matched to a gene.

The table lists this clone with a few counts. The chain is built from TRBV5-1 and TRBJ2-7; D possibly corresponds to TRBD2 (5 bases). V lost 4 bases and J 5 bases, leaving 10 bases between the germline ends. Per the germline V gene, CDR1 is SGHRS and CDR2 is YFSETQ. The CDR3 consists of 12 residues. The CDR3 here is CASSQAGNEQYF. CDR3 coding DNA: TGCGCCAGCAGCCAGGCCGGGAACGAGCAGTACTTC.

This chain uses TRBV2 with TRBJ2-7, with D tentatively TRBD2 (5 bases). The CDR3 is 13 amino acids. V was pared by 7 bases and J by 0 bases, with 10 bases between. Germline CDR1 and CDR2: SNHLY and FYNNEI. CDR3 nucleotide sequence: TGTGCCAGCACGAGGGTTAGCTCCTACGAGCAGTACTTC. It encodes CASTRVSSYEQYF. The full variable domain, in which reference TRBV2 and TRBJ2-7 provide the parts outside the CDR3, is EPEVTQTPSHQVTQMGQEVILRCVPISNHLYFYWYRQILGQKVEFLVSFYNNEISEKSEIFDDQFSVERPDGSNFTLKIRSTKLEDSAMYFCASTRVSSYEQYFGPGTRLTVT.

The rearrangement joins TRBV6-1 to TRBJ2-2; D unresolved. This CDR3 is 12 amino acids long. The germline V and J ends were trimmed by 4 bases and 5 bases, with 5 bases remaining between them. The germline gives CDR1 MNHNS, CDR2 SASEGT. The CDR3 region is CASSVRTGELFF. CDR3 DNA sequence: TGTGCCAGCAGTGTTAGAACCGGGGAGCTGTTTTTT.

In this sample, this clone turned up a few times. The CDR3 sequence is CASSKSGAAEAFF. The CDR3 coding sequence is TGTGCCAGCAGTAAATCAGGGGCTGCTGAAGCTTTCTTT. The chain carries TRBV6-5 and TRBJ1-1; TRBD1 is a possible D gene (6 bases). Trimming pared 5 bases from V and 6 bases from J, leaving 13 bases between. Germline V gene sequence: CDR1 MNHEY, CDR2 SVGAGI. CDR3 size: 13 residues.

Concerning this clone: This sample also contains other DNA sequences that code for the same CDR3. The J gene is TRBJ2-5, the V gene TRBV9; maybe TRBD2 (5 bases). CDR1 and CDR2 (germline): SGDLS, YYNGEE. V was shortened by 0 bases and J by 1 base, with 7 bases between the two germline ends. The CDR3 spans 14 residues. CDR3 coding DNA: TGTGCCAGCAGCGTAGCCGGGGTCCAAGAGACCCAGTACTTC. Its protein is CASSVAGVQETQYF. The whole variable domain, filled in from reference TRBV9 and TRBJ2-5, reads DSGVTQTPKHLITATGQRVTLRCSPRSGDLSVYWYQQSLDQGLQFLIQYYNGEERAKGNILERFSAQQFPDLHSELNLSSLELGDSALYFCASSVAGVQETQYFGPGTRLLVL.

This chain joins TRBV5-4 and TRBJ2-1, with a tentative D call TRBD1 (6 bases). CDR3 size: 15 residues. Germline assignment: CDR1 SGHNT and CDR2 YYREEE (reference sequence). V was cut by 2 bases and J by 5 bases, with 14 bases left in between. CDR3 residues: CASSLDRPGHNEQFF. The DNA for the CDR3 is TGTGCCAGCAGCTTAGACAGGCCTGGCCACAATGAGCAGTTCTTC.

This clone came up a few times. The chain joins TRBV4-1 to TRBJ2-1; TRBD1 aligns across 7 bases. V shed 1 base and J 2 bases; nucleotides not matched to a gene: 5. Germline V gives CDR1 MGHRA, CDR2 YSYEKL. The CDR3 totals 16 residues. The chain's CDR3 is CASSQGADRTYNEQFF. DNA for the CDR3: TGCGCCAGCAGCCAAGGTGCGGACAGGACCTACAATGAGCAGTTCTTC.

This clone was seen more than once but under ten times. V is TRBV5-1 and J is TRBJ1-5, with a weak D call TRBD1 (5 bases). Trimming took off 7 bases at V and 3 bases at J, with 11 bases between the two ends. The CDR3 covers 13 residues. Germline CDR1 reads SGHRS; CDR2 reads YFSETQ. CDR3 sequence: CASRGEDNQPQHF. In DNA, the CDR3 is TGCGCCAGCCGGGGGGAGGACAATCAGCCCCAGCATTTT.

This chain joins TRBV5-1 and TRBJ2-1; D call uncertain. Germline CDR1 reads SGHRS; CDR2 reads YFSETQ. Trimming removed 4 bases at V and 7 bases at J, with 9 bases between. This CDR3 has 12 residues. CDR3 bases: TGCGCCAGCAGCACGGAGCGAAATGAGCAGTTCTTC. Translation gives CASSTERNEQFF.

The CDR3 bases are TGTGCCAGCAGCGAAACGGGACTCTACGAGCAGTACTTC. Its protein is CASSETGLYEQYF. The rearrangement joins TRBV7-9 to TRBJ2-7; perhaps TRBD2 as D (6 bases). CDR3 length: 13 residues. V gave up 5 bases and J gave up 3 bases, with 11 bases separating them. Germline CDR1 is SEHNR and CDR2 is FQNEAQ (reference sequence).

This clone has more than one count but fewer than ten. The genes are TRBV6-5 and TRBJ2-5; 10 bases map to TRBD2. The CDR3 totals 15 residues. Germline values: CDR1 MNHEY, CDR2 SVGAGI. J gave up 5 bases and V 5 bases, and 8 bases lay outside the gene matches. CDR3 residues: CASSRAGGPEETQYF. The CDR3 nucleotides read TGTGCCAGCAGTCGAGCGGGAGGGCCCGAGGAGACCCAGTACTTC.

This clone appeared a few times. This chain links TRBV9 with TRBJ2-4, with a weak D call TRBD2 (5 bases). Germline values: CDR1 SGDLS, CDR2 YYNGEE. The CDR3 loop spans 14 amino acids. Trimming removed 10 bases from V and 0 bases from J, with 14 bases in between. The CDR3 DNA reads TGTGCCGGCTACGAGGGTTCAGCCAAAAACATTCAGTACTTC. It yields the protein CAGYEGSAKNIQYF.